The 32 T cell receptor beta chains listed next were all sequenced from one sample in a study of shared clonotypes between healthy human individuals. TCRdb's table, derived via immunoSEQ multiplex PCR, lists solely in-frame clones and lacks some. The sample consists of nearly 750,000 clones, 72% of them appearing once. Sequencing was carried out using memory CD4+ T cells sorted from blood. Stated subset: CD45RA-negative fraction. The receptors were gathered from a woman aged 25 to 45 in good health.

This rearrangement joins TRBV28 to TRBJ2-3, with D perhaps matching TRBD2 (6 bases). The germline CDR1 and CDR2 sequences are MDHEN and SYDVKM. The V and J ends lost 6 bases and 7 bases respectively, with 11 bases between them. CDR3 size: 12 residues. The CDR3 loop is CASSTTRHTQYF. CDR3 nucleotides: TGTGCCAGCAGCACGACTAGGCATACGCAGTATTTT.

This clone was observed many times. This chain connects TRBV20-1 to TRBJ1-5; no reliable D call. V gave up 3 bases and J gave up 10 bases, with 7 bases separating them. This CDR3 region has 10 residues. Per the germline V gene, CDR1 is DFQATT and CDR2 is SNEGSKA (reference sequence). The CDR3 sequence is CSASGDPQHF. For the CDR3, the DNA is TGCAGTGCTAGTGGGGATCCCCAGCATTTT.

The chain has TRBV5-4 and TRBJ2-7, with 8 bases matching TRBD2. Germline loops: CDR1 SGHNT, CDR2 YYREEE (reference sequence). The CDR3 extends over 16 amino acids. V trimming: 4 bases; J trimming: 3 bases; junction bases outside the gene matches: 12. CDR3 DNA: TGTGCCAGCAGCCAAGGATCCCTAGCGGGCCTCTACGAGCAGTACTTC. Amino acids: CASSQGSLAGLYEQYF.

The chain carries TRBV9 and TRBJ2-2; TRBD2 matches 8 bases. CDR3 size: 16 residues. The germline gives CDR1 SGDLS, CDR2 YYNGEE. V gave up 3 bases and J gave up 8 bases; unmatched junction bases: 12. The CDR3 nucleotides read TGTGCCAGCAGCGGTAGCGGGGAGCCGTTATCTGGGGAGCTGTTTTTT. Residues: CASSGSGEPLSGELFF. Full variable domain (missing parts from reference TRBV9 and TRBJ2-2): DSGVTQTPKHLITATGQRVTLRCSPRSGDLSVYWYQQSLDQGLQFLIQYYNGEERAKGNILERFSAQQFPDLHSELNLSSLELGDSALYFCASSGSGEPLSGELFFGEGSRLTVL.

This clone has only a few counts. CDR3 loop: CASRQYSNQPQHF. DNA of the CDR3: TGTGCCAGCCGGCAGTATAGCAATCAGCCCCAGCATTTT. The J gene is TRBJ1-5, the V gene TRBV2; D call uncertain. This CDR3 spans 13 amino acids. Germline V gene lookup returns CDR1 SNHLY and CDR2 FYNNEI. V lost 8 bases and J lost 0, with 8 bases in between.

There are a few counts of this clone. The CDR3 region has the DNA TGTGCCAGCAGGAGGCCCAATCAGCCCCAGCATTTT. Translated: CASRRPNQPQHF. The V call is TRBV2, the J call TRBJ1-5; D not certain. This CDR3 comprises 12 residues. CDR1 and CDR2 from the germline V gene are SNHLY and FYNNEI. Trimming left V 6 bases short and J 3 bases short, with 6 bases between.

The V call is TRBV19, the J call TRBJ1-2, with D tentatively TRBD1 (6 bases). V lost 2 bases and J 3 bases, leaving 19 bases between the germline ends. The germline gives CDR1 LNHDA, CDR2 SQIVND (reference sequence). The CDR3 spans 17 residues. The CDR3: CASSIRNRDLFYYGYTF. The CDR3 DNA sequence: TGTGCCAGTAGTATACGTAACAGGGACCTATTCTACTATGGCTACACCTTC.

This clone was observed a handful of times. The chain carries TRBV6-6 and TRBJ2-1; 7 bases are a match to TRBD1. CDR3 length: 15 residues. The junction had 5 bases not matched to a gene; V was cut back by 5 bases and J by 1 base. The germline CDR1 and CDR2 sequences are MNHNY and SVGAGI (reference sequence). The CDR3, as DNA: TGTGCCAGCAGTAATCAGGGGGAGTCCTACAATGAGCAGTTCTTC. This translates into CASSNQGESYNEQFF.

With regard to this clone: Different DNA sequences within this sample yield the same CDR3. CDR3 amino acids: CASSLGDSYNEQFF. CDR3 DNA sequence: TGTGCCAGCAGTTTGGGGGACAGTTACAATGAGCAGTTCTTC. The rearrangement joins TRBV27 to TRBJ2-1, with 7 nucleotides matching TRBD1. V lost 3 bases and J lost 4; bases outside the gene matches: 3. Germline V gives CDR1 MNHEY, CDR2 SMNVEV (reference sequence). The CDR3 loop spans 14 amino acids.

Note on this clone: A clone one base away is much larger, so this may be a read error. The chain employs TRBV6-5 and TRBJ2-3; no clear D gene. Germline V gives CDR1 MNHEY, CDR2 SVGAGI. The length of the CDR3 is 11 residues. With 8 bases removed from V and 0 bases from J, the gap between germline ends came to 3 bases. For the CDR3, the DNA is TGTGCCAGCGCCAGCACAGATACGCAGTATTTT. Its protein is CASASTDTQYF.

The CDR3 sequence: CASSYSPIMNNEQFF. The DNA for the CDR3 is TGTGCCAGCAGTTACTCGCCCATAATGAACAATGAGCAGTTCTTC. The V and J genes are TRBV6-6 and TRBJ2-1; no definite D call. The CDR3 totals 15 residues. CDR1 and CDR2 from the germline V gene are MNHNY and SVGAGI (reference sequence). Trimming cost V 0 bases and J 5 bases, with 11 bases left between them.

The V and J genes are TRBV5-1 and TRBJ2-5; 9 bases map to TRBD1. Germline loops: CDR1 SGHRS, CDR2 YFSETQ. This CDR3 spans 16 amino acids. J lost 4 bases, V lost 0 bases, and 7 bases had no gene match. The CDR3 reads CASSLGGQGMRETQYF. In DNA, the CDR3 is TGCGCCAGCAGCTTGGGAGGACAGGGGATGCGAGAGACCCAGTACTTC.

The V and J genes are TRBV29-1 and TRBJ1-1, with D possibly matching TRBD1 (6 bases). This CDR3 is 18 amino acids long. Trimming removed 6 bases from V and 1 base from J, with 27 bases in between. From germline, CDR1 is SQVTM and CDR2 ANQGSEA. The CDR3 reads CSVLRNFRQGMGNTEAFF. Here the CDR3 DNA reads TGCAGCGTCCTCCGAAACTTTCGCCAGGGGATGGGGAACACTGAAGCTTTCTTT.

This clone was seen ten or more times. The CDR3 sequence: CASSLLGASGNTDTQYF. In DNA form, the CDR3 reads TGTGCCAGCAGTCTCCTCGGTGCTAGCGGAAACACAGATACGCAGTATTTT. The V call is TRBV28, the J call TRBJ2-3; 7 nucleotides line up with TRBD2. The trim removed 5 bases at V and 2 bases at J, leaving 13 bases unmatched. The CDR3 runs 17 residues. The germline V gene has CDR1 MDHEN and CDR2 SYDVKM.

The gene calls are TRBV7-8 and TRBJ2-1, with D perhaps matching TRBD2 (6 bases). The CDR3 sequence is 15 residues long. The germline V gene encodes CDR1 SGHVS and CDR2 FQNEAQ. Trimming left V 3 bases short and J 2 bases short, with 11 bases between. CDR3 in amino acids: CASSFPGETYNEQFF. CDR3 DNA: TGTGCCAGCAGCTTCCCGGGAGAGACCTACAATGAGCAGTTCTTC.

V and J are TRBV6-6 and TRBJ1-1; D may be TRBD1 (6 bases). V was trimmed by 5 bases and J by 4 bases, leaving 14 bases between them. The CDR3 covers 14 residues. CDR1 is MNHNY, CDR2 SVGAGI, per germline (reference sequence). In DNA, the CDR3 is TGTGCCAGCAGTCCAGGACAGAGTCTCACTGAAGCTTTCTTT. Its translation: CASSPGQSLTEAFF.

The chain couples TRBV5-6 to TRBJ1-2; D remains unclear. The CDR3 has 16 amino acids. Germline loops: CDR1 SGHDT, CDR2 YYEEEE. V gave up 4 bases and J gave up 0 bases, with 16 bases separating them. CDR3 amino acids: CASSPPSGSANYGYTF. CDR3 sequence (DNA): TGTGCCAGCAGCCCCCCCTCGGGGTCAGCTAACTATGGCTACACCTTC.

This chain connects TRBV7-3 to TRBJ1-1; D is ambiguous. Germline CDR1 reads SGHTA; CDR2 reads FQGTGA. The V gene lost 5 bases and the J gene lost 3 bases, with 10 bases spanning the gap. The CDR3 loop spans 13 amino acids. The CDR3 sequence is CASSAHIDTEAFF. In DNA form, the CDR3 reads TGTGCCAGCAGCGCCCACATCGACACTGAAGCTTTCTTT.

This rearrangement joins TRBV18 to TRBJ2-5, with 7 bases aligning to TRBD1. The CDR3 has 13 residues. CDR1 is KGHSH, CDR2 LQKENI, per germline. With 6 bases clipped from V and 2 bases from J, the junction kept 3 bases outside the gene matches. The CDR3, as DNA: TGTGCCAGCTCCCAGGGGGTACAAGAGACCCAGTACTTC. Encoded protein: CASSQGVQETQYF.

The chain links TRBV19 to TRBJ2-2; 8 bases are shared with TRBD1. The CDR3 covers 14 residues. After removal of 7 bases from V and 5 bases from J, the junction contained 6 bases not matched to a gene. Germline CDR1 is LNHDA and CDR2 is SQIVND (reference sequence). This chain's CDR3 is CASIQGGGTGELFF. CDR3 sequence (DNA): TGTGCCAGTATACAGGGGGGCGGTACCGGGGAGCTGTTTTTT. Supplemented by reference TRBV19 and TRBJ2-2, the full variable domain reads DGGITQSPKYLFRKEGQNVTLSCEQNLNHDAMYWYRQDPGQGLRLIYYSQIVNDFQKGDIAEGYSVSREKKESFPLTVTSAQKNPTAFYLCASIQGGGTGELFFGEGSRLTVL.

The chain links TRBV6-1 to TRBJ2-3; D is undetermined. V was shortened by 4 bases and J by 1 base, with 9 bases between the two germline ends. Germline V gene data show CDR1 as MNHNS and CDR2 as SASEGT. The CDR3 consists of 14 residues. In DNA, the CDR3 is TGTGCCAGCAGTGGGGGATACGGCACAGATACGCAGTATTTT. Its translation is CASSGGYGTDTQYF.

The gene calls are TRBV5-1 and TRBJ1-1, with a possible D match to TRBD1 (5 bases). CDR1 is SGHRS, CDR2 YFSETQ, per germline. This CDR3 has 17 amino acids. V was shortened by 1 base and J by 0 bases, with 16 bases between the two germline ends. CDR3 in amino acids: CASSLNLGGFLNTEAFF. DNA for the CDR3: TGCGCCAGCAGCTTGAATCTCGGGGGATTCCTGAACACTGAAGCTTTCTTT.

The chain employs TRBV25-1 and TRBJ2-7, with D hard to call. The germline V and J ends were trimmed by 6 bases and 5 bases, with 8 bases remaining between them. Germline-derived CDR1 and CDR2 are MGHDK and SYGVNS. This CDR3 contains 11 residues. CDR3 in DNA: TGTGCCAGCAGAAGTTTAGACGAGCAGTACTTC. It translates to CASRSLDEQYF.

V usage is TRBV7-9 and J usage is TRBJ2-1; possibly TRBD2 for D (6 bases). This CDR3 region has 17 residues. CDR1 is SEHNR, CDR2 FQNEAQ, per germline (reference sequence). The V end lost 7 bases, the J end lost 3 bases, and 22 bases lay between the germline ends. CDR3 protein: CASTLQSGGGYYNEQFF. The CDR3 region has the DNA TGTGCCAGCACCCTTCAAAGTGGGGGAGGCTACTACAATGAGCAGTTCTTC.

This sequence joins TRBV18 and TRBJ1-2, with TRBD1 identical over 9 bases. The germline gives CDR1 KGHSH, CDR2 LQKENI. The CDR3 spans 15 residues. Trimming took 3 bases from V and 8 from J; bases not matched to a gene: 10. CDR3 bases: TGTGCCAGCTCACCCCCACAGGGGGCACTGGGGGGCTACACCTTC. As protein: CASSPPQGALGGYTF.

This clone was found once. V gene TRBV6-1 combines with J gene TRBJ2-2, with TRBD2 matching 9 bases. The trim removed 7 bases at V and 2 bases at J, leaving 5 bases unmatched. CDR1 and CDR2 (germline): MNHNS, SASEGT. The CDR3 has 15 residues. CDR3 in amino acids: CASMREGPNTGELFF. The CDR3 DNA reads TGTGCCAGCATGCGGGAGGGCCCCAACACCGGGGAGCTGTTTTTT.

The chain has TRBV18 and TRBJ1-3; D unclear. V lost 2 bases and J lost 0, with 11 bases in between. Germline-derived CDR1 and CDR2 are KGHSH and LQKENI. This CDR3 has 16 residues. The CDR3 DNA is TGTGCCAGCTCACCAAGGGCGGGAGACTCTGGAAACACCATATATTTT. It codes for CASSPRAGDSGNTIYF.

The chain carries TRBV5-5 and TRBJ1-5; no firm D call. The CDR3 contains 15 residues. Germline V gives CDR1 SGHKS, CDR2 YYEKEE (reference sequence). V lost 4 bases, J lost 3 bases, and 14 bases lay in between. The CDR3 protein is CASSPYHRVNQPQHF. CDR3 sequence (DNA): TGTGCCAGCAGCCCTTACCACCGGGTCAATCAGCCCCAGCATTTT.

For this clone: The sample contains more than one DNA sequence encoding this CDR3. The V and J genes are TRBV10-1 and TRBJ1-5; D gene uncertain. The V and J ends lost 0 bases and 7 bases respectively, with 7 bases between them. The germline V gene encodes CDR1 WNHNN and CDR2 SYGVQD (reference sequence). CDR3 length equals 13 residues. The chain's CDR3 is CASSESGDQPQHF. The DNA for the CDR3 is TGCGCCAGCAGTGAGTCGGGAGACCAGCCCCAGCATTTT.

V gene TRBV6-6 combines with J gene TRBJ1-2; D possibly corresponds to TRBD1 (6 bases). CDR3 length equals 11 residues. With 6 bases removed from V and 13 bases from J, the gap between germline ends came to 15 bases. The germline V gene encodes CDR1 MNHNY and CDR2 SVGAGI (reference sequence). The CDR3 DNA is TGTGCCAGCAGCAAAGGGGGACCCTGCACCTTC. It yields the protein CASSKGGPCTF.

The rearrangement uses TRBV7-2 and TRBJ2-5; TRBD2 matches 8 bases. The CDR3 runs 14 residues. From germline, CDR1 is SGHTA and CDR2 FQGNSA. V gave up 4 bases and J gave up 2 bases; unmatched junction bases: 3. Here the CDR3 DNA reads TGTGCCAGCAGCTGGGGGACTAGGCAAGAGACCCAGTACTTC. Protein product: CASSWGTRQETQYF. Looking up the rest from reference TRBV7-2 and TRBJ2-5 gives the full variable domain: GAGVSQSPSNKVTEKGKDVELRCDPISGHTALYWYRQSLGQGLEFLIYFQGNSAPDKSGLPSDRFSAERTGGSVSTLTIQRTQQEDSAVYLCASSWGTRQETQYFGPGTRLLVL.

This clone was picked up one time. The rearrangement joins TRBV7-7 to TRBJ2-3; D may match TRBD1 or TRBD2 (5 bases each). The V and J ends lost 4 bases and 9 bases respectively, with 14 bases between them. CDR1 is SSHAT and CDR2 is FNYEAQ in the germline V gene (reference sequence). The CDR3 runs 13 residues. The CDR3 sequence: CASSSGPLGTQYF. The CDR3 DNA sequence: TGTGCCAGCAGCTCGGGACCCCTGGGGACGCAGTATTTT.